The rows below give T cell receptor beta chains drawn from one sample of a study of blood T cells in healthy people across ages. MiXCR, run by TCRdb on the 5' RACE reads, gives a single entry per CDR3 protein. The table includes over a million distinct CDR3 sequences, about 42% detected once. The sequencing input was blood. These receptors were obtained from a young woman in good health. The CDR3 runs from the conserved cysteine through the conserved F or W. D genes are given only for firm matches. A row's size may be missing; if present it is once, few, many or a size class.

clone_size	d_call	v_call	j_call	cdr3_aa	cdr3_nt
few	NA	TRBV6-5	TRBJ2-7	CASSSTTGANYEQYF	TGTGCCAGCAGTTCCACGACAGGCGCGAACTACGAGCAGTACTTC
few	NA	TRBV20-1	TRBJ1-2	CSARDRSAFGYTF	TGCAGTGCTAGAGATCGCTCTGCCTTTGGCTACACCTTC
once	NA	TRBV9	TRBJ2-5	CASSVAPSWETQYF	TGTGCCAGCAGCGTAGCTCCTTCATGGGAGACCCAGTACTTC
NA	NA	TRBV28	TRBJ2-7	CASSDLIRGYEQYF	TGTGCCAGCAGTGACCTCATCAGGGGTTACGAGCAGTACTTC
NA	NA	TRBV4-3	TRBJ1-1	CASSQVSGFGRMNTEAFF	TGCGCCAGCAGCCAAGTCTCGGGGTTCGGCCGTATGAACACTGAAGCTTTCTTT
many	NA	TRBV2	TRBJ1-1	CASRATANTEAFF	TGTGCCAGCAGGGCAACAGCGAACACTGAAGCTTTCTTT
NA	NA	TRBV2	TRBJ2-3	CASMRLFSNTDTQYF	TGTGCCAGCATGAGGCTGTTCTCGAACACAGATACGCAGTATTTT
few	NA	TRBV6-5	TRBJ2-7	CASRDRVLPSYEQYF	TGTGCCAGCAGAGACAGAGTGCTCCCATCCTACGAGCAGTACTTC
NA	NA	TRBV7-8	TRBJ1-1	CASSLVGGRVSEAFF	TGTGCCAGCAGCTTAGTCGGGGGGCGCGTATCTGAAGCTTTCTTT
many	NA	TRBV7-2	TRBJ2-7	CASSFPGVYEQYF	TGTGCCAGCAGCTTCCCAGGGGTCTACGAGCAGTACTTC
few	NA	TRBV4-2	TRBJ1-1	CASSQDPGAMNTEAFF	TGTGCCAGCAGCCAAGATCCGGGAGCCATGAACACTGAAGCTTTCTTT
few	NA	TRBV5-6	TRBJ1-2	CASSYRKNYGYTF	TGTGCCAGCAGCTACCGGAAGAACTATGGCTACACCTTC
few	NA	TRBV20-1	TRBJ1-2	CSARDPRDLNEGYGYTF	TGCAGTGCTAGAGATCCCAGGGACCTGAACGAGGGGTATGGCTACACCTTC
NA	NA	TRBV6-5	TRBJ1-2	CASRPVGGSVGTF	TGTGCCAGCAGACCCGTCGGGGGCTCAGTTGGCACCTTC
NA	NA	TRBV12-3/TRBV12-4	TRBJ2-3	CASRGSAGMTDTQYF	TGTGCCAGCAGGGGGAGCGCGGGGATGACAGATACGCAGTATTTT
NA	NA	TRBV11-2	TRBJ2-3	CASSLGSAGDTQYF	TGTGCCAGCAGCTTAGGGTCGGCTGGGGATACGCAGTATTTT
NA	TRBD2	TRBV10-3	TRBJ2-7	CAISERGRGTPYEQYF	TGTGCCATCAGTGAAAGAGGGCGGGGGACCCCCTACGAGCAGTACTTC
NA	NA	TRBV12-3/TRBV12-4	TRBJ2-3	CASRPPSADTQYF	TGTGCCAGCAGGCCGCCGAGCGCAGATACGCAGTATTTT
once	NA	TRBV12-3/TRBV12-4	TRBJ2-3	CASSFDVVLDRRGRAVLSTDTQYF	TGTGCCAGCAGTTTCGACGTCGTCCTAGACAGGCGGGGCCGAGCGGTACTGAGCACAGATACGCAGTATTTT
NA	TRBD1	TRBV7-2	TRBJ1-1	CASSISRDREAFF	TGTGCCAGCAGCATTTCCCGGGACAGGGAAGCTTTCTTT
few	TRBD1	TRBV20-1	TRBJ1-2	CSGLDRGYGYTF	TGCAGTGGTCTAGACAGGGGCTATGGCTACACCTTC
few	NA	TRBV11-2	TRBJ2-7	CASSLRGSFYEQYF	TGTGCCAGCAGCTTAAGGGGATCTTTCTACGAGCAGTACTTC
few	NA	TRBV20-1	TRBJ1-2	CSANGQHWGYTF	TGCAGTGCTAATGGACAGCACTGGGGCTACACCTTC
NA	TRBD2	TRBV29-1	TRBJ2-1	CSVRVPGRAYNEQFF	TGCAGCGTACGCGTGCCAGGGAGGGCCTACAATGAGCAGTTCTTC
few	NA	TRBV10-3	TRBJ1-4	CAISEGGANTNEKLFF	TGTGCCATCAGTGAGGGAGGGGCTAATACTAATGAAAAACTGTTTTTT
NA	TRBD2	TRBV27	TRBJ2-4	CASSPRLAGVQEQYF	TGTGCCAGCAGTCCCAGACTAGCGGGAGTGCAGGAGCAGTACTTC
NA	NA	TRBV7-8	TRBJ2-7	CASSLFGSDRYEQYF	TGTGCCAGCAGCTTGTTTGGTAGCGACCGTTACGAGCAGTACTTC
NA	TRBD1	TRBV7-6	TRBJ2-3	CASSARDSPTDTQYF	TGTGCCAGCAGCGCCAGGGACAGCCCCACAGATACGCAGTATTTT
NA	NA	TRBV6-1	TRBJ1-5	CASSYSGNERQPQHF	TGTGCCAGCAGTTATTCCGGGAACGAGAGGCAGCCCCAGCATTTT
NA	TRBD1	TRBV6-2/TRBV6-3	TRBJ2-7	CASSTGQDRTYEQYF	TGTGCCAGCAGCACAGGACAGGATCGTACCTACGAGCAGTACTTC
few	NA	TRBV11-2	TRBJ1-4	CASSPSLTPGDEKLFF	TGTGCCAGCAGCCCTAGCCTGACACCCGGGGATGAAAAACTGTTTTTT
NA	NA	TRBV20-1	TRBJ1-6	CSARDRGHRSSPLHF	TGCAGTGCTAGAGATAGAGGACACAGGTCGTCACCCCTCCACTTT
few	NA	TRBV6-2/TRBV6-3	TRBJ2-1	CASSYPRAGTNSYNEQFF	TGTGCCAGCAGTTACCCGCGGGCCGGGACCAATTCCTACAATGAGCAGTTCTTC
few	TRBD1	TRBV29-1	TRBJ1-2	CSVEDHKTGAYGYTF	TGCAGCGTTGAAGATCACAAGACAGGGGCCTATGGCTACACCTTC
NA	NA	TRBV12-3/TRBV12-4	TRBJ2-3	CASSSGGRERTDTQYF	TGTGCCAGCAGCTCCGGGGGGCGGGAGAGGACAGATACGCAGTATTTT
NA	NA	TRBV7-8	TRBJ2-7	CASSFASSAPEQYF	TGTGCCAGCAGCTTCGCCTCGTCTGCCCCCGAGCAGTACTTC
NA	TRBD1	TRBV29-1	TRBJ2-7	CSVVGTGSSYEQYF	TGCAGCGTTGTGGGGACAGGGAGCTCCTACGAGCAGTACTTC
NA	TRBD1	TRBV5-1	TRBJ1-2	CASSFETGNHYGYTF	TGCGCCAGCAGCTTCGAGACAGGGAATCACTATGGCTACACCTTC
NA	NA	TRBV12-3/TRBV12-4	TRBJ2-7	CASSLDGSERASYEQYF	TGTGCCAGCAGTTTAGATGGTAGCGAGAGGGCCTCCTACGAGCAGTACTTC